One and the same sample provided the 31 T cell receptor beta chains below, sequenced in a study of Ad26.COV2.S vaccination and SARS-CoV-2 variants. Assay used: immunoSEQ multiplex PCR; TCRdb lists only in-frame clones, some missing. The sample includes 350,000 to 400,000 clones, 75% to 90% of them seen just once. Documented treatment: some 20 received Ad26.COV2.S at low or high dose, single or two shots; a few received placebo; per-sample allocation not given. All samples were drawn on day 63, counting from the first vaccine or placebo injection. Here the sequenced sample was peripheral blood, taken in a trial of Ad26.COV2.S vaccine versus placebo. These receptors all come from a person between 18 and 59 years old who received the Ad26.COV2.S COVID-19 vaccine or a placebo.

J is TRBJ2-5 and V is TRBV7-2; 7 positions match TRBD2. V dropped 0 bases and J dropped 3; count of bases not matched to a gene: 19. The V gene's germline CDR1 is SGHTA and CDR2 FQGNSA. CDR3 length: 20 residues. CDR3: CASSLAQALIAASGKETQYF. CDR3 bases: TGTGCCAGCAGCTTAGCTCAGGCGCTTATTGCGGCGAGCGGGAAAGAGACCCAGTACTTC.

The rearrangement joins TRBV10-3 to TRBJ1-3; 10 nucleotides agree with TRBD1. There are 14 residues in the CDR3. Trimming cost V 6 bases and J 2 bases; bases outside gene matches: 1. Germline lookup yields CDR1 ENHRY and CDR2 SYGVKD. The CDR3 sequence is CAISGTGAGNTIYF. The CDR3 region has the DNA TGTGCCATCAGCGGGACAGGGGCTGGAAACACCATATATTTT.

The chain couples TRBV10-3 to TRBJ2-3; maybe TRBD2 (5 bases). The germline V gene has CDR1 ENHRY and CDR2 SYGVKD. This CDR3 has 13 amino acids. The germline V and J ends were trimmed by 11 bases and 3 bases, with 15 bases remaining between them. CDR3 in DNA: TGTGCCGCGGCGGAGGCGGTGACAGATACGCAGTATTTT. The encoded protein is CAAAEAVTDTQYF.

CDR3 in DNA: TGCGCCAGCAGCCTGAGCCAGGGCGGAGAGACCCAGTACTTC. It translates to CASSLSQGGETQYF. The rearrangement links TRBV4-1 to TRBJ2-5, with a tentative D call TRBD1 (5 bases). The CDR3 runs to 14 residues. V was shortened by 4 bases and J by 4 bases, with 13 bases between the two germline ends. Germline V gene data show CDR1 as MGHRA and CDR2 as YSYEKL.

This chain connects TRBV3-1 (or the pseudogene TRBV3-2) to TRBJ1-6, with TRBD1 matching over 9 bases. CDR1 LGHDT and CDR2 YNNKEL come from the germline V gene (reference sequence). This CDR3 is built from 19 residues. Trimming cost V 2 bases and J 4 bases; bases outside gene matches: 12. This chain's CDR3 is CASSQCGWGQGGYNSPLHF. The CDR3 DNA reads TGTGCCAGCAGCCAATGTGGTTGGGGACAGGGCGGTTATAATTCACCCCTCCACTTT.

The chain links TRBV7-3 to TRBJ2-1; TRBD2 aligns across 15 bases. Germline-derived CDR1 and CDR2 are SGHTA and FQGTGA. J lost 0 bases, V lost 2 bases, and 5 bases had no gene match. CDR3 length: 19 residues. CDR3 loop: CASSLGLAGGRSSYNEQFF. Here the CDR3 DNA reads TGTGCCAGCAGCTTAGGACTAGCGGGAGGGCGTAGCTCCTACAATGAGCAGTTCTTC.

The chain carries TRBV9 and TRBJ2-1, with D possibly being TRBD2 (7 bases). The germline gives CDR1 SGDLS, CDR2 YYNGEE. V was shortened by 4 bases and J by 15 bases, with 17 bases between the two germline ends. The CDR3 loop spans 12 amino acids. The CDR3 here is CASSPGEGRSFF. The CDR3 coding sequence is TGTGCCAGCAGCCCAGGGGAGGGACGGTCGTTCTTC.

The sample holds one count of this clone. The gene calls are TRBV2 and TRBJ2-2, with TRBD2 identical over 12 bases. V lost 5 bases to trimming and J lost 4 bases; unmatched junction nucleotides: 5. Germline loops: CDR1 SNHLY, CDR2 FYNNEI. CDR3 length: 16 residues. The CDR3 sequence: CASSLAGGPATGELFF. CDR3 bases: TGTGCCAGCAGTCTAGCGGGAGGGCCTGCCACCGGGGAGCTGTTTTTT.

This clone was counted between two and nine times. V usage is TRBV7-9 and J usage is TRBJ2-7, with 7 bases aligning to TRBD2. This CDR3 has 13 residues. The germline V gene has CDR1 SEHNR and CDR2 FQNEAQ (reference sequence). With 5 bases clipped from V and 6 bases from J, the junction kept 7 bases outside the gene matches. CDR3 DNA sequence: TGTGCCAGCAGCCCCGGGGGGACGGCCGAGCAGTACTTC. Protein product: CASSPGGTAEQYF.

This rearrangement joins TRBV30 to TRBJ1-2; TRBD1 is a possible D gene (5 bases). CDR3 size: 14 residues. Germline V gives CDR1 GTSNPN, CDR2 SVGIG (reference sequence). The ends were cut back, 5 bases at V and 7 bases at J, with 20 bases in the middle. In DNA, the CDR3 is TGTGCCTGGGAGGCCGGGACCCGCCTCGCTGGCTACACCTTC. Translation: CAWEAGTRLAGYTF.

V usage is TRBV18 and J usage is TRBJ2-1; D gene uncertain. The length of the CDR3 is 14 residues. V gave up 3 bases and J gave up 3 bases, with 9 bases separating them. Germline V gene lookup returns CDR1 KGHSH and CDR2 LQKENI. DNA for the CDR3: TGTGCCAGCTCACCGGGCAGAGACTACAATGAGCAGTTCTTC. Encoded protein: CASSPGRDYNEQFF.

V and J are TRBV19 and TRBJ2-7; no clear D. The length of the CDR3 is 14 residues. Germline-derived CDR1 and CDR2 are LNHDA and SQIVND (reference sequence). V was trimmed by 3 bases and J by 3 bases, leaving 12 bases between them. CDR3 DNA: TGTGCCAGTAGTATGGTCGGAACCCTCTACGAGCAGTACTTC. Protein sequence: CASSMVGTLYEQYF.

This chain uses TRBV10-3 with TRBJ2-3, with D unresolved. Germline CDR1 ENHRY, CDR2 SYGVKD. The CDR3 sequence is 12 residues long. The V end was cut by 0 bases, the J end by 8 bases, with 6 bases between. CDR3 region: CAISESLGTQYF. The CDR3 DNA reads TGTGCCATCAGTGAGTCGTTAGGTACGCAGTATTTT.

This clone was recorded only once. The chain carries TRBV7-9 and TRBJ2-3; D unresolved. CDR1 SEHNR and CDR2 FQNEAQ come from the germline V gene (reference sequence). The CDR3 is 15 amino acids. V was trimmed by 5 bases and J by 2 bases, leaving 14 bases between them. CDR3 nucleotides: TGTGCCAGCAGCCCATTAGGCGTTACCACAGATACGCAGTATTTT. Its translation is CASSPLGVTTDTQYF.

J is TRBJ1-1 and V is TRBV30; 8 bases map to TRBD1. The germline V gene encodes CDR1 GTSNPN and CDR2 SVGIG (reference sequence). Unmatched junction bases numbered 10, after V lost 3 bases and J lost 4 bases. The CDR3 covers 15 residues. CDR3 sequence reads: CAWRVNRGWVTEAFF. DNA of the CDR3: TGTGCCTGGAGAGTGAACAGGGGGTGGGTCACTGAAGCTTTCTTT.

The gene calls are TRBV7-2 and TRBJ1-2, with 7 bases lining up with TRBD1. With V trimmed by 4 bases and J by 0 bases, 8 bases remained unmatched. Germline V lookup: CDR1 SGHTA, CDR2 FQGNSA. This CDR3 region has 16 residues. The CDR3 coding sequence is TGTGCCAGCAGCTCACCGCGGCAGGGGGCTAACTATGGCTACACCTTC. It codes for CASSSPRQGANYGYTF.

The gene calls are TRBV29-1 and TRBJ1-2; 7 bases align to TRBD1. J gave up 0 bases and V 0 bases, and 7 bases lay outside the gene matches. The CDR3 extends over 16 amino acids. CDR1 is SQVTM, CDR2 ANQGSEA, per germline. CDR3 DNA sequence: TGCAGCGTTGAAGATGTTACGACAGGGACTAACTATGGCTACACCTTC. Translating it yields CSVEDVTTGTNYGYTF.

The chain joins TRBV5-1 to TRBJ2-3; 12 bases are shared with TRBD2. J lost 2 bases, V lost 3 bases, and 4 bases had no gene match. Germline-derived CDR1 and CDR2 are SGHRS and YFSETQ. The length of the CDR3 is 16 residues. The CDR3 nucleotides are TGCGCCAGCAGCTCTGGACTAGCGGGACTCACAGATACGCAGTATTTT. Its translation: CASSSGLAGLTDTQYF.

The chain couples TRBV2 to TRBJ2-3; possible D gene TRBD2, 5 bases. Germline-derived CDR1 and CDR2 are SNHLY and FYNNEI. CDR3 length: 12 amino acids. V lost 5 bases and J 10 bases, leaving 13 bases between the germline ends. The CDR3 nucleotides read TGTGCCAGCAGTCCCCCGGACGGGGCGCAGTATTTT. Encoded protein: CASSPPDGAQYF.

This sequence joins TRBV20-1 and TRBJ2-1; 8 bases map to TRBD2. V dropped 5 bases and J dropped 10; count of bases not matched to a gene: 1. Germline CDR1 DFQATT, CDR2 SNEGSKA (reference sequence). The CDR3 covers 10 residues. The CDR3 loop reads CSAGTREQFF. The CDR3 DNA reads as TGCAGTGCTGGGACTAGGGAGCAGTTCTTC.

J is TRBJ2-6 and V is TRBV2; tentatively, D is TRBD2 (5 bases). Germline loops: CDR1 SNHLY, CDR2 FYNNEI. V was shortened by 8 bases and J by 0 bases, with 5 bases between the two germline ends. The CDR3 spans 13 residues. The CDR3 DNA is TGTGCCAGCCGGGGCTCTGGGGCCAACGTCCTGACTTTC. This translates into CASRGSGANVLTF.

The J gene is TRBJ1-5, the V gene TRBV13; no reliable D call. CDR1 PRHDT and CDR2 FYEKMQ come from the germline V gene (reference sequence). V lost 0 bases to trimming and J lost 3 bases, with 6 bases between them. This CDR3 spans 14 amino acids. The CDR3: CASSLGRNNQPQHF. The CDR3 nucleotides are TGTGCCAGCAGCTTAGGGCGGAACAATCAGCCCCAGCATTTT.

This clone has a handful of counts. The chain joins TRBV10-3 to TRBJ1-6; D is uncertain. The CDR3 runs to 14 residues. From germline, CDR1 is ENHRY and CDR2 SYGVKD. Trimming shortened V by 8 bases and J by 6 bases, and 14 bases separated the two germline ends. CDR3 protein: CAIPGASPNSPLHF. CDR3 sequence (DNA): TGTGCCATCCCGGGCGCCAGCCCTAATTCACCCCTCCACTTT.

Concerning this clone itself: The same CDR3 arises from other DNA sequences in this sample as well. The chain has TRBV7-9 and TRBJ1-1, with a tentative D call TRBD1 (6 bases). In germline, CDR1 is SEHNR, CDR2 FQNEAQ (reference sequence). Trimming left V 3 bases short and J 5 bases short, with 13 bases between. The CDR3 has 14 amino acids. The DNA of the CDR3 is TGTGCCAGCAGCTTGGCAGGGAGGGGGACTGAAGCTTTCTTT. This codes for CASSLAGRGTEAFF.

The genes are TRBV7-6 and TRBJ2-7; 9 bases align to TRBD2. The V and J ends lost 1 base and 0 bases, in that order; junction bases with no gene match: 4. Germline CDR1 and CDR2: SGHVS and FNYEAQ. The CDR3 contains 16 residues. The CDR3 sequence is CASSLGPAGGSYEQYF. The CDR3 DNA sequence: TGTGCCAGCAGCTTAGGTCCAGCGGGAGGCTCCTACGAGCAGTACTTC. Using reference TRBV7-6 and TRBJ2-7 for the parts outside the CDR3, the full variable domain is GAGVSQSPRYKVTKRGQDVALRCDPISGHVSLYWYRQALGQGPEFLTYFNYEAQQDKSGLPNDRFSAERPEGSISTLTIQRTEQRDSAMYRCASSLGPAGGSYEQYFGPGTRLTVT.

The chain recombines TRBV2 with TRBJ1-1; 7 nucleotides line up with TRBD1. The CDR3 sequence is 14 residues long. From germline, CDR1 is SNHLY and CDR2 FYNNEI. The ends lost 5 bases at V and 2 bases at J; junction bases unmatched: 5. The CDR3 loop is CASSQNRGNTEAFF. In DNA form, the CDR3 reads TGTGCCAGCAGTCAAAACAGGGGTAACACTGAAGCTTTCTTT.

The chain carries TRBV6-5 and TRBJ2-1, with TRBD2 matching 12 bases. There are 14 residues in the CDR3. V gave up 6 bases and J gave up 9 bases; unmatched junction bases: 6. Germline V gene data show CDR1 as MNHEY and CDR2 as SVGAGI. Here the CDR3 reads CASRASGRAGEQFF. The CDR3 DNA reads as TGTGCCAGCAGGGCTAGCGGGAGGGCGGGTGAGCAGTTCTTC.

V and J are TRBV4-3 and TRBJ1-2; unclear D gene. The CDR3 sequence is 15 residues long. Germline V gene sequence: CDR1 LGHNA, CDR2 YSLEER. V shed 2 bases and J shed 0 bases, with 10 bases lying between them. The CDR3 DNA reads TGCGCCAGCAGCCAACAGCTCCGGACTAACTATGGCTACACCTTC. This codes for CASSQQLRTNYGYTF.

The chain links TRBV9 to TRBJ2-3; 7 bases align to TRBD2. This CDR3 is built from 14 residues. Germline CDR1 SGDLS, CDR2 YYNGEE. V trimming: 0 bases; J trimming: 4 bases; junction bases outside the gene matches: 2. The CDR3 loop reads CASSVALAADTQYF. For the CDR3, the DNA is TGTGCCAGCAGCGTAGCTCTAGCGGCAGATACGCAGTATTTT. Full variable domain (outside the CDR3, taken from reference TRBV9 and TRBJ2-3): DSGVTQTPKHLITATGQRVTLRCSPRSGDLSVYWYQQSLDQGLQFLIQYYNGEERAKGNILERFSAQQFPDLHSELNLSSLELGDSALYFCASSVALAADTQYFGPGTRLTVL.

The chain employs TRBV10-1 and TRBJ2-7, with 7 bases identical to TRBD1. The trim removed 3 bases at V and 2 bases at J, leaving 1 base unmatched. This CDR3 has 13 amino acids. Germline CDR1 is WNHNN and CDR2 is SYGVQD (reference sequence). CDR3 protein: CASSETGAYEQYF. In DNA, the CDR3 is TGCGCCAGCAGTGAAACAGGGGCCTACGAGCAGTACTTC.

This clone is a singleton in its sample. This chain connects TRBV5-4 to TRBJ2-1; D remains unclear. This CDR3 has 15 amino acids. The germline V gene has CDR1 SGHNT and CDR2 YYREEE (reference sequence). The V end was cut by 4 bases, the J end by 3 bases, with 14 bases between. The CDR3 reads CASSAHSRHYNEQFF. CDR3 coding DNA: TGTGCCAGCAGCGCCCATTCACGGCACTACAATGAGCAGTTCTTC.